What follows are 17 T cell receptor beta chains derived from one specimen sequenced in a study of cytomegalovirus exposure and HLA in healthy donors. The PCR made use of 60 Vbeta and 13 Jbeta primers. Assay: immunoSEQ multiplex PCR; the TCRdb copy retains only in-frame clones and omits some. The data show some 97,000 clones, 70% to 85% seen once. Specimen: PBMCs. The origin of the receptors is a woman aged 18-29 years in good health and CMV-seronegative.

The rearrangement links TRBV28 to TRBJ1-1, with D possibly TRBD1 on 6 matching bases. Germline V gene sequence: CDR1 MDHEN, CDR2 SYDVKM. There are 13 residues in the CDR3. V lost 6 bases to trimming and J lost 4 bases, with 12 bases between them. This chain's CDR3 is CASRLQGGTEAFF. Written as DNA, the CDR3 is TGTGCCAGCAGGTTACAGGGCGGCACTGAAGCTTTCTTT.

The chain couples TRBV7-9 to TRBJ1-5; D may be TRBD1 (5 bases). The CDR3 is made up of 15 amino acids. Deletions cut 3 bases from V and 6 bases from J, with 15 bases between. Germline values: CDR1 SEHNR, CDR2 FQNEAQ (reference sequence). The CDR3: CASSFGGIPGQPQHF. CDR3 nucleotide sequence: TGTGCCAGCAGCTTCGGGGGAATTCCCGGTCAGCCCCAGCATTTT.

The V and J genes are TRBV2 and TRBJ2-1, with a tentative D call TRBD2 (5 bases). Germline V gene sequence: CDR1 SNHLY, CDR2 FYNNEI. Trimming removed 8 bases from V and 6 bases from J, with 11 bases in between. CDR3 length equals 12 residues. The CDR3 nucleotides read TGTGCCAGCCTATTAGCGCTCAATGAGCAGTTCTTC. This encodes CASLLALNEQFF.

The chain uses TRBV6-1 and TRBJ1-1, with 7 positions matching TRBD1. This CDR3 region has 13 residues. Per germline, CDR1 MNHNS and CDR2 SASEGT. The junction had 7 bases not matched to a gene; V was cut back by 5 bases and J by 7 bases. CDR3 loop: CASSRRQGNEAFF. The CDR3 DNA reads as TGTGCCAGCAGTAGGAGACAGGGCAATGAAGCTTTCTTT.

The chain combines TRBV2 with TRBJ2-7; 8 bases line up with TRBD1. CDR3 length equals 14 residues. After removal of 2 bases from V and 3 bases from J, the junction contained 3 bases not matched to a gene. CDR1 and CDR2 from the germline V gene are SNHLY and FYNNEI. The DNA of the CDR3 is TGTGCCAGCAGTGAACAGGGGGCACACTACGAGCAGTACTTC. Translating gives CASSEQGAHYEQYF.

The CDR3 spells CASSLLASGDYEQYF. CDR3 nucleotide sequence: TGCGCCAGCAGCTTGTTGGCTAGCGGGGATTACGAGCAGTACTTC. The rearrangement joins TRBV5-1 to TRBJ2-7, with TRBD2 matching over 9 bases. This CDR3 has 15 residues. Germline V gives CDR1 SGHRS, CDR2 YFSETQ. V shed 1 base, J shed 4 bases, and the junction held 6 bases outside the gene matches.

This clone was found once. V usage is TRBV15 and J usage is TRBJ1-2, with D unclear. Trimming pared 3 bases from V and 8 bases from J, leaving 10 bases between. The germline gives CDR1 LNHNV, CDR2 YYDKDF (reference sequence). The CDR3 covers 12 residues. Here the CDR3 DNA reads TGTGCCACCAGCAGCCAACTCAGGGGCTACACCTTC. Protein: CATSSQLRGYTF.

J is TRBJ2-3 and V is TRBV18, with 13 bases lining up with TRBD2. Germline V CDR1 and CDR2: KGHSH, LQKENI. The CDR3 runs to 17 residues. J gave up 2 bases and V 3 bases, and 5 bases lay outside the gene matches. The chain's CDR3 is CASSPGLAGSYTDTQYF. The CDR3 DNA is TGTGCCAGCTCACCGGGACTAGCGGGGAGCTACACAGATACGCAGTATTTT.

The rearrangement joins TRBV19 to TRBJ1-5; tentative D call: TRBD1 (5 bases). Germline V gene sequence: CDR1 LNHDA, CDR2 SQIVND (reference sequence). The CDR3 extends over 15 amino acids. Trimming removed 4 bases from V and 6 bases from J, with 16 bases in between. Here the CDR3 DNA reads TGTGCCAGTAGTACGTCGGGGGGAGTGAGTCAGCCCCAGCATTTT. This codes for CASSTSGGVSQPQHF.

The CDR3 is CASSQDSAETQYF. The CDR3 DNA follows: TGCGCCAGCAGCCAAGACAGTGCAGAGACCCAGTACTTC. The gene calls are TRBV4-3 and TRBJ2-5; D is unresolved. Germline V gene sequence: CDR1 LGHNA, CDR2 YSLEER. Trimming removed 0 bases at V and 4 bases at J, with 6 bases between. The CDR3 has 13 amino acids.

The genes are TRBV28 and TRBJ2-3, with no clear D. V lost 7 bases and J 4 bases, leaving 21 bases between the germline ends. The CDR3 runs 16 residues. Per the germline V gene, CDR1 is MDHEN and CDR2 is SYDVKM. CDR3 DNA: TGTGCCAGCATGCCCGCAAGTAGCCTCCTCCCAGATACGCAGTATTTT. Translation gives CASMPASSLLPDTQYF.

The chain has TRBV4-1 and TRBJ2-3; 14 nucleotides match TRBD2. This CDR3 is built from 18 residues. V lost 0 bases and J lost 4; bases outside the gene matches: 6. CDR1 is MGHRA, CDR2 YSYEKL, per germline. The CDR3: CASSQDRAGLAGADTQYF. The CDR3 nucleotides are TGCGCCAGCAGCCAAGATCGTGCGGGACTAGCGGGGGCAGATACGCAGTATTTT.

This clone occurred a few times. This chain joins TRBV5-6 and TRBJ2-6, with 9 nucleotides matching TRBD1. Germline lookup yields CDR1 SGHDT and CDR2 YYEEEE. CDR3 size: 19 residues. The trim removed 0 bases at V and 0 bases at J, leaving 7 bases unmatched. CDR3 protein: CASSLVRDREDSGANVLTF. The CDR3 nucleotides are TGTGCCAGCAGCTTGGTACGGGACAGGGAAGACTCTGGGGCCAACGTCCTGACTTTC.

This clone occurred a few times. This chain joins TRBV4-2 and TRBJ2-2, with TRBD1 matching over 7 bases. Germline CDR1 and CDR2: LGHNA and YNFKEQ. Germline trimming cut 1 base from V and 5 bases from J; bases unmatched to any gene: 16. CDR3 length equals 19 residues. The CDR3 is CASSQVVPRGHRWTGELFF. Written as DNA, the CDR3 is TGTGCCAGCAGCCAAGTCGTCCCTAGGGGGCATCGTTGGACCGGGGAGCTGTTTTTT.

The chain employs TRBV2 and TRBJ2-5; D call uncertain. CDR3 length equals 12 residues. CDR1 and CDR2 from the germline V gene are SNHLY and FYNNEI. Deletions cut 6 bases from V and 1 base from J, with 6 bases between. CDR3 sequence (DNA): TGTGCCAGCAGACGGGTCCAAGAGACCCAGTACTTC. It is translated as CASRRVQETQYF.

This rearrangement joins TRBV2 to TRBJ1-1; a possible D gene is TRBD1 (5 bases). Per germline, CDR1 SNHLY and CDR2 FYNNEI. Trimming removed 8 bases from V and 1 base from J, with 17 bases in between. The CDR3 sequence is 15 residues long. The CDR3 region has the DNA TGTGCCAGCCAACGACCACCAACAGGGAACACTGAAGCTTTCTTT. Protein product: CASQRPPTGNTEAFF.

The V and J genes are TRBV5-5 and TRBJ2-1; D remains unclear. Trimming took 0 bases from V and 4 from J, leaving 14 bases between them. Germline V gives CDR1 SGHKS, CDR2 YYEKEE (reference sequence). The CDR3 totals 16 residues. The DNA of the CDR3 is TGTGCCAGCAGCTTGGTGGCTGGTCCGGGTTACAATGAGCAGTTCTTC. This encodes CASSLVAGPGYNEQFF. Using reference TRBV5-5 and TRBJ2-1 for the parts outside the CDR3, the full variable domain is DAGVTQSPTHLIKTRGQQVTLRCSPISGHKSVSWYQQVLGQGPQFIFQYYEKEERGRGNFPDRFSARQFPNYSSELNVNALLLGDSALYLCASSLVAGPGYNEQFFGPGTRLTVL.